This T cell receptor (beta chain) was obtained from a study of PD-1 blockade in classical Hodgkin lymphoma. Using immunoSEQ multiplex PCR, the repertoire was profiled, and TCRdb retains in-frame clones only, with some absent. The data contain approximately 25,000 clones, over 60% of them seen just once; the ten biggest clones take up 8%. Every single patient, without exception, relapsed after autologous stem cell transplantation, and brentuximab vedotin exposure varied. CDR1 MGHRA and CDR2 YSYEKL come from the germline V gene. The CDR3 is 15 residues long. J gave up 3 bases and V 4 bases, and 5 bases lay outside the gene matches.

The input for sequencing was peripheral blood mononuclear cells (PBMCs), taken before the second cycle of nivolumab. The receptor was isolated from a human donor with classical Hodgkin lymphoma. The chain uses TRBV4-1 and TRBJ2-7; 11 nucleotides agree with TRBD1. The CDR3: CASSPRTGGFYEQYF. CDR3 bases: TGCGCCAGCAGCCCCCGGACAGGGGGCTTCTACGAGCAGTACTTC.